This T cell receptor (beta chain) was recovered during a study of CXCR3-negative and CXCR3-positive naive CD8 T cells. The wider study: Summed over all libraries, TRB reads came to roughly 140 million, with about 1.5 +/- 0.3 million per library.

The CDR3 is 13 amino acids. CDR1 and CDR2 (germline): SGHRS, YFSETQ. Naive CD8+ T cells displayed a CD45RO-CCR7+CD27+CD95- phenotype. UMI-labeled TRB cDNA libraries were prepared by 5' RACE. Following a re-call of the 5' RACE reads, TCRdb has one entry per CDR3 protein and lacks DNA. Reported are about 120,000 distinct CDR3 sequences; the ten largest clones contain about 0.48%. V and J are TRBV5-1 and TRBJ2-7. The source of this sequence is a human donor in good health. Some clones in this sample may be carry-over from other donors' samples. The sequenced sample consisted of naive CXCR3- CD8+ T cells from blood. Specified subset: CD45RO-CCR7+CD27+CD95- naive CD8+ T cells lacking CXCR3 (TNR3-). This chain's CDR3 is CASSLEASYEQYF.